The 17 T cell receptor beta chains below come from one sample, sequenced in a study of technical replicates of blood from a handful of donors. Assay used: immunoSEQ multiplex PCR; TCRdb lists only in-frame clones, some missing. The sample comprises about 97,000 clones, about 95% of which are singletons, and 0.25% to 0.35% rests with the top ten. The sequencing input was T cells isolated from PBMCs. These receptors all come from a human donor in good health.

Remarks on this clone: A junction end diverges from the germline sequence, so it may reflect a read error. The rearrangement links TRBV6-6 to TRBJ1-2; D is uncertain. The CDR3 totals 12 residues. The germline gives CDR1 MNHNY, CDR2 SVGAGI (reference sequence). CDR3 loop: CASSHSEVGYTF. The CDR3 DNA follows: TGTGCCAGCAGTCACTCAGAGGTTGGCTACACCTTC.

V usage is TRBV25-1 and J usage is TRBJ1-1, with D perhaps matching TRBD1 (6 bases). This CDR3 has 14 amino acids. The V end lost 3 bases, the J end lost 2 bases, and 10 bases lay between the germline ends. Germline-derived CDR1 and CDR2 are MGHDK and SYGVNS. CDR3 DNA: TGTGCCAGCAGTGAGGGGGCAATTAACACTGAAGCTTTCTTT. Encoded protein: CASSEGAINTEAFF.

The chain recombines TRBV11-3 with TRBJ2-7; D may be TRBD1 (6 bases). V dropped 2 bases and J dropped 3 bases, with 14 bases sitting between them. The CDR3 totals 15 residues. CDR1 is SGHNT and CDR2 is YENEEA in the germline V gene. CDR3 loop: CASSLSPGTSYEQYF. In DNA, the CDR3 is TGTGCCAGCAGCTTATCGCCCGGGACAAGCTACGAGCAGTACTTC.

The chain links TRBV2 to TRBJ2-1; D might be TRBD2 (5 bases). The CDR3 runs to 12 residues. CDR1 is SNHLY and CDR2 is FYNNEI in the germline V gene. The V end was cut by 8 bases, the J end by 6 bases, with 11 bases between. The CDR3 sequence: CASDREVNEQFF. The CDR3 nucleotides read TGTGCCAGCGACCGGGAAGTCAATGAGCAGTTCTTC.

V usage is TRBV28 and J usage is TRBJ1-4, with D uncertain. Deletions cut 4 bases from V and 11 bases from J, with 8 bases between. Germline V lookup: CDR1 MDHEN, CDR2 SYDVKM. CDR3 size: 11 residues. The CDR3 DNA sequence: TGTGCCAGCAGTTCCCTGACTAAACTGTTTTTT. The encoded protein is CASSSLTKLFF.

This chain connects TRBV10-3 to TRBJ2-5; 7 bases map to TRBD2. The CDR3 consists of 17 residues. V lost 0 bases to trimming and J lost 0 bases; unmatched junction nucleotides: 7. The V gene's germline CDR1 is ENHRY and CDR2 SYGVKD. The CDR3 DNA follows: TGTGCCATCAGTGAGTCGTTAGGGGAGGGGTACCAAGAGACCCAGTACTTC. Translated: CAISESLGEGYQETQYF.

The DNA of the CDR3 is TGTGCCAGCAGCCTTGACAGGGGCACTGAAGCTTTCTTT. It codes for CASSLDRGTEAFF. V and J are TRBV7-3 and TRBJ1-1; 8 bases align to TRBD1. CDR3 size: 13 residues. Trimming at V came to 5 bases and at J to 4 bases, leaving 3 bases not matched to a gene. CDR1 and CDR2 from the germline V gene are SGHTA and FQGTGA.

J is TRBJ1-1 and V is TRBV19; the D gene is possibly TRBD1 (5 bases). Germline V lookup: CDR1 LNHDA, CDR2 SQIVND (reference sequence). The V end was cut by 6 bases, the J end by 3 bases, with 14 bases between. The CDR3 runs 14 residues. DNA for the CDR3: TGTGCCAGTAGCCCAGGCAGGGATCACACTGAAGCTTTCTTT. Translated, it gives CASSPGRDHTEAFF.

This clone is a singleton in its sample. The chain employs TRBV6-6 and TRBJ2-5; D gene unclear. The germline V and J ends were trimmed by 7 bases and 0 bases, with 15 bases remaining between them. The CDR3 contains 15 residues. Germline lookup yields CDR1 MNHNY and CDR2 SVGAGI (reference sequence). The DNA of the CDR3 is TGTGCCAGCACCTCCGGAGCGTTCTACCAAGAGACCCAGTACTTC. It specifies CASTSGAFYQETQYF.

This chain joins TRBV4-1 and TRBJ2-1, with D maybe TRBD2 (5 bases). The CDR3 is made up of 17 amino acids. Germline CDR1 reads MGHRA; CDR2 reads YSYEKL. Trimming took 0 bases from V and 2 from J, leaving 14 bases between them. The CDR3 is CASSQEALAPPYNEQFF. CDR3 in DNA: TGCGCCAGCAGCCAAGAAGCCTTAGCGCCACCCTACAATGAGCAGTTCTTC.

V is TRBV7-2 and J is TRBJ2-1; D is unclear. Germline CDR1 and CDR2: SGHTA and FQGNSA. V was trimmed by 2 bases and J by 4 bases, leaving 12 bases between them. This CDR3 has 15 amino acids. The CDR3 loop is CASSLLVIEYNEQFF. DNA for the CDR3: TGTGCCAGCAGCTTACTAGTTATTGAGTACAATGAGCAGTTCTTC.

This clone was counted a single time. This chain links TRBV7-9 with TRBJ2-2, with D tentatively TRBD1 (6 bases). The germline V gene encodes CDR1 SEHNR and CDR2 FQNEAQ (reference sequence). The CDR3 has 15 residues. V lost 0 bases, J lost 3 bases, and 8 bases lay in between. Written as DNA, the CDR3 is TGTGCCAGCAGCTTAGCGCAGGGGTACACCGGGGAGCTGTTTTTT. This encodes CASSLAQGYTGELFF.

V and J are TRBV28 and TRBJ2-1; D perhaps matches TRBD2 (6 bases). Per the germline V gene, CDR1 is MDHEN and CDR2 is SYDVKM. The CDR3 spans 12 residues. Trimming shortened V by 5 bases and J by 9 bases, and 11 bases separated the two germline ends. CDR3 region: CASSTTSTEQFF. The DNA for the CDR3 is TGTGCCAGCAGTACGACTAGTACTGAGCAGTTCTTC.

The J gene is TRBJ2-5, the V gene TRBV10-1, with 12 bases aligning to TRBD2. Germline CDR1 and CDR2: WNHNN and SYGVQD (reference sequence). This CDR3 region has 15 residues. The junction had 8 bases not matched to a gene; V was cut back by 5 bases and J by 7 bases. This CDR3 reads CASSPTSGRAVTQYF. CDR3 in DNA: TGCGCCAGCAGTCCGACTAGCGGGAGAGCGGTGACCCAGTACTTC.

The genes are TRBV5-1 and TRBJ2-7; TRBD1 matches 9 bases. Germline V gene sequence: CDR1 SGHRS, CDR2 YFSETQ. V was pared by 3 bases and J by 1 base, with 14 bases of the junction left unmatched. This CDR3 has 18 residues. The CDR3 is CASSSQLITGQGSYEQYF. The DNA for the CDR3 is TGCGCCAGCAGCTCACAACTTATAACGGGACAGGGTTCCTACGAGCAGTACTTC.

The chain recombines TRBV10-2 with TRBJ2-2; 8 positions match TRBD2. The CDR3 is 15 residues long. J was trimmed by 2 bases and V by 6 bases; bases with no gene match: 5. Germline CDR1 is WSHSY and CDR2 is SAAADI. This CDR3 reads CASRTLAVNTGELFF. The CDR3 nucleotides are TGCGCCAGCAGGACACTAGCGGTCAACACCGGGGAGCTGTTTTTT.

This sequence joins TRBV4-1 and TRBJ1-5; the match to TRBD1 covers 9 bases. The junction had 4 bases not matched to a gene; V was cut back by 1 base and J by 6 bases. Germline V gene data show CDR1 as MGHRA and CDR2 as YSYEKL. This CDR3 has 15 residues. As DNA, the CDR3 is TGCGCCAGCAGCCAAGTGGGACAGGGAGGTCAGCCCCAGCATTTT. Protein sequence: CASSQVGQGGQPQHF.